A selection of T cell receptor beta chains follows, all from one sample in a study of T cell responses to AZD1222 COVID-19 vaccine. Only in-frame clones appear in the TCRdb table, and some are missing; sequencing was by immunoSEQ multiplex PCR. The sample includes around 150,000 clones, 85% to 90% seen only once; the top ten take roughly 4.3%. Sequenced material: peripheral blood, taken 28 days after the second AZD1222 dose. These receptors originate from an adult who received the AZD1222 COVID-19 vaccine. The CDR3 runs from the conserved cysteine through the conserved F or W. The D gene is left open where the match is weak. The listing skips clone size in some rows; elsewhere it reads once, few, many or a size class.

>TRBJ1-1|TRBV6-5|.|.
CASSWTEAFF
TGTGCCAGCAGTTGGACTGAAGCTTTCTTT
>TRBJ2-1|TRBV29-1|.|.
CSVEGGWRNEQFF
TGCAGCGTTGAAGGGGGATGGAGGAATGAGCAGTTCTTC
>TRBJ2-7|TRBV30|.|.
CACGPSYEQYF
TGTGCCTGCGGACCATCCTACGAGCAGTACTTC
>TRBJ1-1|TRBV19|once|.
CASSAGQHLNTEAFF
TGTGCCAGTAGTGCGGGACAACACTTGAACACTGAAGCTTTCTTT
>TRBJ2-1|TRBV11-2|.|.
CASSPSLRVSLDEQFF
TGTGCCAGCAGCCCCTCACTCCGGGTCAGCTTAGATGAGCAGTTCTTC
>TRBJ2-7|TRBV6-2/TRBV6-3|.|.
CASSDYEQYF
TGTGCCAGCAGCGACTACGAGCAGTACTTC
>TRBJ1-2|TRBV10-1|.|TRBD1
CASRSDGTGVVGYTF
TGCGCCAGCAGATCAGATGGGACAGGGGTGGTTGGCTACACCTTC
>TRBJ2-3|TRBV4-1|.|.
CASSQAAMDTDTQYF
TGCGCCAGCAGCCAAGCGGCCATGGACACAGATACGCAGTATTTT
>TRBJ1-1|TRBV7-2|.|.
CASSSGGFGGAFF
TGTGCCAGCAGCTCCGGGGGATTCGGCGGAGCTTTCTTT
>TRBJ2-6|TRBV5-6|.|.
CASSYLSSGANVLTF
TGTGCCAGCAGCTATCTTTCCTCTGGGGCCAACGTCCTGACTTTC
>TRBJ1-5|TRBV2|.|.
CASSATGRSNQPQHF
TGTGCCAGCAGCGCCACGGGCCGGAGCAATCAGCCCCAGCATTTT
>TRBJ2-3|TRBV7-7|.|.
CASSPDSVRTDTQYF
TGTGCCAGCAGTCCAGACAGTGTTCGGACAGATACGCAGTATTTT
>TRBJ2-6|TRBV9|.|TRBD1
CASSLTGTGLSGANVLTF
TGTGCCAGCAGCTTGACCGGGACAGGTTTATCTGGGGCCAACGTCCTGACTTTC
>TRBJ2-5|TRBV14|.|.
CASSQELSISAQYF
TGTGCCAGCAGCCAAGAATTGAGCATTTCAGCCCAGTACTTC
>TRBJ1-1|TRBV30|.|.
CAWSRGRLLITEAFF
TGTGCCTGGAGTCGGGGCCGGCTATTAATCACTGAAGCTTTCTTT
>TRBJ2-7|TRBV11-2|once|TRBD1
CASSPRQGVSEQYF
TGTGCCAGCAGCCCCAGACAGGGTGTGAGCGAGCAGTACTTC
>TRBJ1-4|TRBV20-1|.|.
CSAKGDEKLFF
TGCAGTGCTAAGGGCGATGAAAAACTGTTTTTT
>TRBJ2-1|TRBV11-2|.|TRBD2
CASSWGGAEQFF
TGTGCCAGCAGCTGGGGGGGTGCTGAGCAGTTCTTC
>TRBJ1-1|TRBV2|once|.
CASVLGEMNTEAFF
TGTGCCAGCGTTTTGGGGGAGATGAACACTGAAGCTTTCTTT
>TRBJ1-2|TRBV6-4|.|.
CASSDSTGRGYGYTF
TGTGCCAGCAGTGACTCCACAGGGAGGGGCTATGGCTACACCTTC
>TRBJ1-1|TRBV18|few|.
CASSPPGTYTEAFF
TGTGCCAGCTCACCACCGGGGACATACACTGAAGCTTTCTTT
>TRBJ2-6|TRBV27|once|.
CASSLPGSSGANVLTF
TGTGCCAGCAGTTTACCGGGAAGCTCTGGGGCCAACGTCCTGACTTTC
>TRBJ1-6|TRBV27|.|.
CASSAVIRVSPLHF
TGTGCCAGCAGTGCAGTCATCCGGGTATCACCCCTCCACTTT